Below, 17 T cell receptor beta chains from the same sample are listed, as sequenced in a study of T cells in narcolepsy. TCRdb keeps only in-frame clones here, not all; method: immunoSEQ multiplex PCR. The sample lists approximately 30,000 clones, around 80% occurring once. Sequenced input: memory (CD45RA-) CD4+ T cells from blood. The receptors were sampled from a human donor in good health.

This chain joins TRBV5-5 and TRBJ1-2, with D unclear. The CDR3 loop spans 13 amino acids. The V gene lost 1 base and the J gene lost 2 bases, with 6 bases spanning the gap. Germline assignment: CDR1 SGHKS and CDR2 YYEKEE (reference sequence). CDR3 sequence: CASSLRGNYGYTF. The CDR3 DNA is TGTGCCAGCAGCTTGAGAGGGAACTATGGCTACACCTTC.

J is TRBJ2-7 and V is TRBV13; 11 positions match TRBD2. There are 16 residues in the CDR3. Germline assignment: CDR1 PRHDT and CDR2 FYEKMQ (reference sequence). The V segment lost 3 bases and the J segment 9 bases; nucleotides outside the gene matches: 13. In nucleotides, the CDR3 is TGTGCCAGCAGCTTGAGTGAGGGACTAGCGGTTACGACGCAGTACTTC. Its translation: CASSLSEGLAVTTQYF.

The count of this clone is one. The rearrangement joins TRBV19 to TRBJ1-2; 7 nucleotides align to TRBD1. Germline V CDR1 and CDR2: LNHDA, SQIVND (reference sequence). This CDR3 is built from 15 residues. The V and J ends lost 4 bases and 5 bases, in that order; junction bases with no gene match: 10. The CDR3 bases are TGTGCCAGTAGTACAGTCGATCGACAGGGTTATGGCTACACCTTC. Protein sequence: CASSTVDRQGYGYTF.

This sequence joins TRBV5-1 and TRBJ2-7, with 10 bases matching TRBD2. Germline V lookup: CDR1 SGHRS, CDR2 YFSETQ. The length of the CDR3 is 14 residues. Trimming took 4 bases from V and 4 from J; bases not matched to a gene: 5. As DNA, the CDR3 is TGCGCCAGCAGCCCCAGACTAGCGGGTTACGAGCAGTACTTC. This gives the protein CASSPRLAGYEQYF.

CDR3 sequence (DNA): TGTGCCAGCAGCGGACTAGCACTTACGGGAGAGACCCAGTACTTC. This codes for CASSGLALTGETQYF. This sequence joins TRBV11-2 and TRBJ2-5, with 8 nucleotides matching TRBD2. Germline-derived CDR1 and CDR2 are SGHAT and FQNNGV. The V gene end was trimmed by 5 bases and the J gene end by 4 bases; junction bases not matched to a gene: 9. The CDR3 loop spans 15 amino acids.

The chain is built from TRBV5-6 and TRBJ2-3, with 12 nucleotides matching TRBD2. The CDR3 spans 16 residues. The V gene's germline CDR1 is SGHDT and CDR2 YYEEEE. Losses at the gene ends were 4 bases for V and 6 bases for J; bases not matched to a gene: 9. CDR3 sequence (DNA): TGTGCCAGCAGCCCCGGGCTACTAGCGGGAGGCGATACGCAGTATTTT. Its translation is CASSPGLLAGGDTQYF.

The V call is TRBV6-1, the J call TRBJ2-5; 10 bases map to TRBD2. The CDR3 runs 15 residues. Per the germline V gene, CDR1 is MNHNS and CDR2 is SASEGT. V lost 3 bases and J lost 2; bases outside the gene matches: 3. CDR3 residues: CASSDLAGGQETQYF. Here the CDR3 DNA reads TGTGCCAGCAGTGATTTAGCGGGGGGACAAGAGACCCAGTACTTC.

This clone was recorded a few times. V usage is TRBV6-6 and J usage is TRBJ2-2; D is uncertain. V lost 0 bases to trimming and J lost 6 bases, with 8 bases between them. There are 14 residues in the CDR3. Germline V gene lookup returns CDR1 MNHNY and CDR2 SVGAGI (reference sequence). The DNA of the CDR3 is TGTGCCAGCAGTTACTCGATCTGGGCCGGGGAGCTGTTTTTT. This sequence encodes CASSYSIWAGELFF.

The rearrangement joins TRBV28 to TRBJ1-6; D is unclear. The CDR3 loop spans 14 amino acids. CDR1 is MDHEN, CDR2 SYDVKM, per germline. Trimming took off 8 bases at V and 2 bases at J, with 10 bases between the two ends. Here the CDR3 reads CASGRVAYNSPLHF. The CDR3 DNA follows: TGTGCCAGCGGACGGGTGGCCTATAATTCACCCCTCCACTTT.

The chain has TRBV4-2 and TRBJ2-1, with 7 bases matching TRBD2. The germline CDR1 and CDR2 sequences are LGHNA and YNFKEQ. J lost 2 bases, V lost 3 bases, and 4 bases had no gene match. The CDR3 loop spans 15 amino acids. The CDR3 region has the DNA TGTGCCAGCAGCCAGAGCGGGGACCCCTACAATGAGCAGTTCTTC. Its translation is CASSQSGDPYNEQFF.

The rearrangement links TRBV19 to TRBJ2-1; 11 bases match TRBD2. The junction had 7 bases not matched to a gene; V was cut back by 8 bases and J by 4 bases. This CDR3 comprises 15 residues. CDR1 is LNHDA, CDR2 SQIVND, per germline (reference sequence). The CDR3 here is CASGASGGLYNEQFF. In nucleotides, the CDR3 is TGTGCCAGTGGGGCTAGCGGGGGGTTGTACAATGAGCAGTTCTTC.

The V and J genes are TRBV2 and TRBJ1-5; D call uncertain. V lost 8 bases and J 1 base, leaving 12 bases between the germline ends. Germline assignment: CDR1 SNHLY and CDR2 FYNNEI. The CDR3 loop spans 14 amino acids. The CDR3 region has the DNA TGTGCCAGCGGGAAGGCGGGCAGCAATCAGCCCCAGCATTTT. The encoded protein is CASGKAGSNQPQHF.

CDR3 DNA sequence: TGTGCCATCAGTGAGTTAGGTTCGACTAGCGGGGGGGCGAATGAGCAGTTCTTC. As protein: CAISELGSTSGGANEQFF. V and J are TRBV10-3 and TRBJ2-1; 14 bases are a match to TRBD2. In germline, CDR1 is ENHRY, CDR2 SYGVKD. CDR3 length: 18 amino acids. After removal of 1 base from V and 7 bases from J, the junction contained 9 bases not matched to a gene.

This clone is a singleton in its sample. V gene TRBV7-9 combines with J gene TRBJ1-1; 7 bases are shared with TRBD1. After removal of 9 bases from V and 1 base from J, the junction contained 5 bases not matched to a gene. The CDR3 runs to 13 residues. In germline, CDR1 is SEHNR, CDR2 FQNEAQ (reference sequence). This CDR3 is CASTGQANTEAFF. The CDR3, as DNA: TGTGCCAGTACAGGACAGGCGAACACTGAAGCTTTCTTT.

The chain joins TRBV5-5 to TRBJ2-5; D unclear. Per germline, CDR1 SGHKS and CDR2 YYEKEE (reference sequence). CDR3 length: 14 amino acids. V was shortened by 0 bases and J by 4 bases, with 10 bases between the two germline ends. The CDR3 protein is CASSLGVRVETQYF. The CDR3 DNA reads as TGTGCCAGCAGCTTGGGGGTCAGAGTAGAGACCCAGTACTTC.

The chain joins TRBV28 to TRBJ1-2, with 8 positions matching TRBD1. The CDR3 sequence is 16 residues long. With 6 bases clipped from V and 7 bases from J, the junction kept 16 bases outside the gene matches. The germline CDR1 and CDR2 sequences are MDHEN and SYDVKM. Here the CDR3 reads CASRAGQGSGLRGYTF. The DNA of the CDR3 is TGTGCCAGCAGAGCTGGACAGGGCTCGGGGTTACGTGGCTACACCTTC.

This rearrangement joins TRBV5-4 to TRBJ2-2; TRBD2 agrees at 8 bases. There are 13 residues in the CDR3. V trimming: 3 bases; J trimming: 8 bases; junction bases outside the gene matches: 3. Looked up from germline, CDR1 is SGHNT and CDR2 is YYREEE (reference sequence). The CDR3 nucleotides are TGTGCCAGCAGCTCGGGGGGGCGAGGGGAGCTGTTTTTT. Protein product: CASSSGGRGELFF.